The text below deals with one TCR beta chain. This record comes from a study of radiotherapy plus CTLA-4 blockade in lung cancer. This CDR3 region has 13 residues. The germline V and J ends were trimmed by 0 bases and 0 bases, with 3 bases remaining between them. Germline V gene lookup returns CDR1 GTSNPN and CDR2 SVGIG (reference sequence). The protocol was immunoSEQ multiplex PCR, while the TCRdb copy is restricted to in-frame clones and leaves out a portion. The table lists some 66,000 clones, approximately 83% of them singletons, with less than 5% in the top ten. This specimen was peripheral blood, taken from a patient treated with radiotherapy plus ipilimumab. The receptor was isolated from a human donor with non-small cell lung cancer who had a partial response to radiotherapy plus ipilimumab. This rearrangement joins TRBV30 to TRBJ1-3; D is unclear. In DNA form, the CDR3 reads TGTGCCTGGAGTGTCTACTCTGGAAACACCATATATTTT. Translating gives CAWSVYSGNTIYF.